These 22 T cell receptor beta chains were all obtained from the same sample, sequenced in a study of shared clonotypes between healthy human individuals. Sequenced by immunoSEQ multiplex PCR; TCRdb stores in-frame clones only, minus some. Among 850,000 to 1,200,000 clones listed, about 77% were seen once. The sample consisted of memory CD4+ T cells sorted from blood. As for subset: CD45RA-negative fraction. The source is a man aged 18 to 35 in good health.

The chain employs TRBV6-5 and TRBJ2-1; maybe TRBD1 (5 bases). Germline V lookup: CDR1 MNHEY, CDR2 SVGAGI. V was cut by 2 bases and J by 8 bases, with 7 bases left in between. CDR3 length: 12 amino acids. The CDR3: CASSYRGDEQFF. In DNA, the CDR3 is TGTGCCAGCAGTTACAGGGGTGATGAGCAGTTCTTC.

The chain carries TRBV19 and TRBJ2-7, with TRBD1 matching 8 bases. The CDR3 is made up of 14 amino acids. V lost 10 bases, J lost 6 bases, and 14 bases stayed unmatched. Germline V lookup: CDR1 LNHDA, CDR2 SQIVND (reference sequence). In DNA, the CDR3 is TGTGCCACCAATCCCGGGACAGGAGCCGTCGAGCAGTACTTC. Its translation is CATNPGTGAVEQYF.

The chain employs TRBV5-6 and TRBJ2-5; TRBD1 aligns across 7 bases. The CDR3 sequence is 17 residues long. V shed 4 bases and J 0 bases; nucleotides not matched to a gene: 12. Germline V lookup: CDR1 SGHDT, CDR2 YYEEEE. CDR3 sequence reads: CASSGPIQGEYQETQYF. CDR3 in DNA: TGTGCCAGCAGCGGTCCTATTCAGGGGGAGTACCAAGAGACCCAGTACTTC.

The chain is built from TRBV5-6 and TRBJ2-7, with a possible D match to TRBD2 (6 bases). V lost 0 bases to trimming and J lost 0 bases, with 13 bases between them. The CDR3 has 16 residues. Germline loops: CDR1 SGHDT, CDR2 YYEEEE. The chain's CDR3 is CASSLGGTPISYEQYF. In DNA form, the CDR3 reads TGTGCCAGCAGCTTGGGTGGGACTCCTATCTCCTACGAGCAGTACTTC.

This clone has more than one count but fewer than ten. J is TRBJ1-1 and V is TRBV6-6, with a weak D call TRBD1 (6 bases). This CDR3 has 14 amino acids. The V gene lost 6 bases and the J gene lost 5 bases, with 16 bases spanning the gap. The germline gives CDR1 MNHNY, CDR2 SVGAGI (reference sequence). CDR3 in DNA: TGTGCCAGCAGCCCCTTGGAGCAGGGGACTGAAGCTTTCTTT. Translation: CASSPLEQGTEAFF.

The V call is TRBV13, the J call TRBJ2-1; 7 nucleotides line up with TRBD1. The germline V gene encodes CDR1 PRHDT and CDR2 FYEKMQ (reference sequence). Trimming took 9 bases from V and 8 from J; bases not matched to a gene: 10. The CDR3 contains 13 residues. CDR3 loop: CASKQIQGYEQFF. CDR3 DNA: TGTGCCAGTAAACAAATACAGGGGTATGAGCAGTTCTTC.

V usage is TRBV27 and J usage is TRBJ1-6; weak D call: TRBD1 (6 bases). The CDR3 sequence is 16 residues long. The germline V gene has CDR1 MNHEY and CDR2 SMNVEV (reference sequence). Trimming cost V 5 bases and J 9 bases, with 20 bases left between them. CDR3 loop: CASSAPPGQGLSPLHF. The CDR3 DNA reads TGTGCCAGCAGTGCCCCGCCGGGGCAGGGGCTTTCACCCCTCCACTTT.

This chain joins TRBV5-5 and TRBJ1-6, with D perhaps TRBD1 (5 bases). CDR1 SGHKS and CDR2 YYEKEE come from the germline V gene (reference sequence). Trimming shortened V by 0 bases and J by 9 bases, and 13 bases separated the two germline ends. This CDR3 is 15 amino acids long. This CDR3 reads CASSLEGRDPSPLHF. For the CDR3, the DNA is TGTGCCAGCAGCTTGGAGGGCAGGGACCCTTCACCCCTCCACTTT. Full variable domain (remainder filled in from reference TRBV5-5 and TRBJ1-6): DAGVTQSPTHLIKTRGQQVTLRCSPISGHKSVSWYQQVLGQGPQFIFQYYEKEERGRGNFPDRFSARQFPNYSSELNVNALLLGDSALYLCASSLEGRDPSPLHFGNGTRLTVT.

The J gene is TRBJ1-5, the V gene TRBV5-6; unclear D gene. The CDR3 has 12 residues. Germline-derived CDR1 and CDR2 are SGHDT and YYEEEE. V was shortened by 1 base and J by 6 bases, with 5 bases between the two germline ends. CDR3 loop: CASSLTTQPQHF. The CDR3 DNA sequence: TGTGCCAGCAGCTTGACAACTCAGCCCCAGCATTTT.

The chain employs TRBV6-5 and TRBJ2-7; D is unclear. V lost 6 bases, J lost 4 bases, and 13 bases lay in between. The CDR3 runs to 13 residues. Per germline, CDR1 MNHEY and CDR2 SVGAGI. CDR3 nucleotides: TGTGCCAGCAGCCTAGAAGAGGCTTACGAGCAGTACTTC. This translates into CASSLEEAYEQYF.

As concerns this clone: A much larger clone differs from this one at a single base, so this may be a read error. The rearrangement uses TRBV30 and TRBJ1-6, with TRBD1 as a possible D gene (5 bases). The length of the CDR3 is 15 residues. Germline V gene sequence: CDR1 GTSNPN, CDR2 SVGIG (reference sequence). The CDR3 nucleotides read TGTGCCTGGAGTGTAGCGGCAGGGCCGGAATCACTCCTCCACTTT. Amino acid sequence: CAWSVAAGPESLLHF.

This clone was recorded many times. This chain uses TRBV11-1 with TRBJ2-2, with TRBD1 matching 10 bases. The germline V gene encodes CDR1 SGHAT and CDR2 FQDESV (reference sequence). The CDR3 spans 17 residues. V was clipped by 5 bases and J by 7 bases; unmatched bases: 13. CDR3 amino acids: CASSTKTGGGILGELFF. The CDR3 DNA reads TGTGCCAGCAGCACAAAGACAGGGGGCGGAATACTCGGGGAGCTGTTTTTT.

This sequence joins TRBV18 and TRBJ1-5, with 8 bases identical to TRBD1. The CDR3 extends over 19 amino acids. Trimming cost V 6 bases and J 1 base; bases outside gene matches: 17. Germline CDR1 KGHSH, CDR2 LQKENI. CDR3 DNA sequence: TGTGCCAGCTCCCGACGGACGGGTTTAACAGGGGGAAGCAATCAGCCCCAGCATTTT. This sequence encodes CASSRRTGLTGGSNQPQHF. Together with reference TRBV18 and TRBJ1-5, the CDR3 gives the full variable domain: NAGVMQNPRHLVRRRGQEARLRCSPMKGHSHVYWYRQLPEEGLKFMVYLQKENIIDESGMPKERFSAEFPKEGPSILRIQQVVRGDSAAYFCASSRRTGLTGGSNQPQHFGDGTRLSIL.

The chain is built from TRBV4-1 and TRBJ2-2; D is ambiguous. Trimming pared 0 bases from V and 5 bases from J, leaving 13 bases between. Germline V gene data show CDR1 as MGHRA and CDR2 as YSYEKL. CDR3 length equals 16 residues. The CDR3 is CASSQEGNPVTGELFF. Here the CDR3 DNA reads TGCGCCAGCAGCCAAGAGGGGAATCCTGTGACCGGGGAGCTGTTTTTT.

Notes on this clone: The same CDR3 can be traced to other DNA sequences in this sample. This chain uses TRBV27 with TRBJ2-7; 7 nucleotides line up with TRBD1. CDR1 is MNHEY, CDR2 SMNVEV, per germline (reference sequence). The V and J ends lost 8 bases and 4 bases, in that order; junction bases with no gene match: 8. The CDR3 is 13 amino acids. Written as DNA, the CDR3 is TGTGCCAGCTCGAGACAGGGAAATTACGAGCAGTACTTC. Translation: CASSRQGNYEQYF.

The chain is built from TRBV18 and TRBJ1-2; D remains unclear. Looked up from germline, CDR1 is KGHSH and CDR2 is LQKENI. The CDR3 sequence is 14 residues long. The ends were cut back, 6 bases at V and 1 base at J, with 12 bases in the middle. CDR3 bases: TGTGCCAGCTCTACCTTAGGGAATAACTATGGCTACACCTTC. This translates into CASSTLGNNYGYTF.

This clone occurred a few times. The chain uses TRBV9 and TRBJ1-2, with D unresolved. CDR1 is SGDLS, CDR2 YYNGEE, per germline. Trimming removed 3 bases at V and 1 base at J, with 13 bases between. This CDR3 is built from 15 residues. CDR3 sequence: CASSEKEGYNYGYTF. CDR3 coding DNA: TGTGCCAGCAGCGAAAAAGAAGGGTATAACTATGGCTACACCTTC. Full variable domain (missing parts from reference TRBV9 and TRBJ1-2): DSGVTQTPKHLITATGQRVTLRCSPRSGDLSVYWYQQSLDQGLQFLIQYYNGEERAKGNILERFSAQQFPDLHSELNLSSLELGDSALYFCASSEKEGYNYGYTFGSGTRLTVV.

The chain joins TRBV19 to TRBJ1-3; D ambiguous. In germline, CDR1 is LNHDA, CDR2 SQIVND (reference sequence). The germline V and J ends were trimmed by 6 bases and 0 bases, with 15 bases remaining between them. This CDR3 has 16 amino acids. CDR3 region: CASSRGLGISGNTIYF. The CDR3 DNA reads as TGTGCCAGTAGCCGCGGCCTTGGGATCTCTGGAAACACCATATATTTT.

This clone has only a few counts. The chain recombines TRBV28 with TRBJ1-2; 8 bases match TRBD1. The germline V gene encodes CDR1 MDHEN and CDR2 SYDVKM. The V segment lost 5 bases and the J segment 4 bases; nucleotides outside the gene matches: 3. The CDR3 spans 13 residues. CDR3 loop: CASSTDRGYGYTF. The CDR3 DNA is TGTGCCAGCAGTACCGACAGGGGCTATGGCTACACCTTC.

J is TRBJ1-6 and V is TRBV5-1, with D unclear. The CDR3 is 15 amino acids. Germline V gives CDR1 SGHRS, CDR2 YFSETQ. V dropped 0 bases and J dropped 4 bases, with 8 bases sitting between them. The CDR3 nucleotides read TGCGCCAGCAGCTTGGAGGCCTTATATAATTCACCCCTCCACTTT. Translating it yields CASSLEALYNSPLHF.

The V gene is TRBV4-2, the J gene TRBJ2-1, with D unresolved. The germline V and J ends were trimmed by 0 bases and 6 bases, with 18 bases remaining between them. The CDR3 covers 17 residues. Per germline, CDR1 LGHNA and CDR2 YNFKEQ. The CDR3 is CASSQDGTPRMGNEQFF. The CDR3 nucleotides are TGTGCCAGCAGCCAAGATGGTACCCCGCGGATGGGCAATGAGCAGTTCTTC.

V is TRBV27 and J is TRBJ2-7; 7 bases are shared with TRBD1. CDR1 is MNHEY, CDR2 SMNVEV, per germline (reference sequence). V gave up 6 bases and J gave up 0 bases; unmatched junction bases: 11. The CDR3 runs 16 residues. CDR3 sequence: CASSRLPGTDSYEQYF. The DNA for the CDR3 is TGTGCCAGCAGCCGCCTCCCCGGGACAGACTCCTACGAGCAGTACTTC.